This T cell receptor (beta chain) is drawn from a study of OX40 agonist ivuxolimab in advanced cancers. At the level of the study: Three patients, one with hepatocellular carcinoma and two with cutaneous melanoma, responded partially.

V was trimmed by 2 bases and J by 2 bases, leaving 9 bases between them. In germline, CDR1 is SGHKS, CDR2 YYEKEE (reference sequence). The CDR3 covers 14 residues. Assay: immunoSEQ multiplex PCR; the TCRdb copy retains only in-frame clones and omits some. Here the sample spans 70,000 or so clones, less than 85% being singletons. J is TRBJ2-3 and V is TRBV5-5, with D possibly matching TRBD1 (5 bases). The TCR was taken from an adult with an advanced solid tumor such as melanoma, head and neck, liver or kidney cancer. The input for sequencing was CD4+ or CD8+ T cells sorted from blood, taken in a trial of the OX40 agonist ivuxolimab. The CDR3 region is CASSFDSYTDTQYF. CDR3 in DNA: TGTGCCAGCAGCTTTGACAGTTACACAGATACGCAGTATTTT. The whole variable domain, remainder taken from reference TRBV5-5 and TRBJ2-3, is DAGVTQSPTHLIKTRGQQVTLRCSPISGHKSVSWYQQVLGQGPQFIFQYYEKEERGRGNFPDRFSARQFPNYSSELNVNALLLGDSALYLCASSFDSYTDTQYFGPGTRLTVL.